A few counts support the clone carrying this TCR beta chain. TCRdb passed the 5' RACE reads through MiXCR, listing each CDR3 protein once. The table lists approximately 10,000 distinct CDR3 sequences, 34% of them singletons. Trimming took 4 bases from V and 5 from J, leaving 11 bases between them. The CDR3 covers 13 residues. Tregs were sorted as CD4+CD25+CD127-/low cells. Source material: Tregs sorted from blood. The rearrangement links TRBV12-3 or TRBV12-4 to TRBJ1-2; D ambiguous. The receptor was derived from a female donor with breast cancer. This chain's CDR3 is CASSYRSAYGYTF. In DNA form, the CDR3 reads TGTGCCAGCAGTTATCGGTCGGCATATGGCTACACCTTC.